Listed here is a single T cell receptor (beta chain). Its antigen is still unknown. The source of the sample is a study of shared clonotypes between healthy human individuals. This CDR3 is built from 16 residues. Per germline, CDR1 SGHRS and CDR2 YFSETQ. V lost 1 base, J lost 4 bases, and 14 bases lay in between. Regarding the study as a whole: Estimated richness was generally greater in naive than memory subsets. In contrast to clonotypes shared by all four donors, non-shared clonotypes had lower generation probabilities. Only blood underwent sampling, and tissue repertoires likely differ.

Genomic DNA belonging to each subset was distributed in equal measure over several immunoSEQ plates. Only in-frame clones appear in the TCRdb table, and some are missing; sequencing was by immunoSEQ multiplex PCR. The sample carries some 1.5 million clones, roughly 96% recorded once. The genes are TRBV5-1 and TRBJ2-2; D tentatively reads TRBD1 or TRBD2 (5 bases each). The sequence came from a man aged 30-40 years in good health. The sample comprised naive CD4+ T cells sorted from blood. Documented subset: CD45RA+ positively selected. The CDR3: CASSLTGAPSTGELFF. The CDR3, as DNA: TGCGCCAGCAGCTTGACCGGGGCCCCAAGCACCGGGGAGCTGTTTTTT. The full variable domain, its missing parts supplied by reference TRBV5-1 and TRBJ2-2, is KAGVTQTPRYLIKTRGQQVTLSCSPISGHRSVSWYQQTPGQGLQFLFEYFSETQRNKGNFPGRFSGRQFSNSRSEMNVSTLELGDSALYLCASSLTGAPSTGELFFGEGSRLTVL.